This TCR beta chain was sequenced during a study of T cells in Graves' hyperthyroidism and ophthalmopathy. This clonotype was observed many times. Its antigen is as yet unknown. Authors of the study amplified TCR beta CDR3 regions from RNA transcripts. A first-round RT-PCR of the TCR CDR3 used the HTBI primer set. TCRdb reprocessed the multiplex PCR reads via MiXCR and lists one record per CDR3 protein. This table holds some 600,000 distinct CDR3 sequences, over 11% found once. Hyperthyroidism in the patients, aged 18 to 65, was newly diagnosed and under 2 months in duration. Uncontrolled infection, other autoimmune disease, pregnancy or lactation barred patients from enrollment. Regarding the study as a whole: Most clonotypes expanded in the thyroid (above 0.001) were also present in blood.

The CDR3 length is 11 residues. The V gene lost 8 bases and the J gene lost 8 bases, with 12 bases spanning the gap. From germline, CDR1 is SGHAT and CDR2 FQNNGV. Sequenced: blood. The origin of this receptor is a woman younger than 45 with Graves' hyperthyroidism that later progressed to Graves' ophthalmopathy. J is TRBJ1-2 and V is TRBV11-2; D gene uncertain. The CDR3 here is CASVTLAGYTF. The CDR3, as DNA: TGTGCCAGCGTGACCTTGGCGGGCTACACCTTC.